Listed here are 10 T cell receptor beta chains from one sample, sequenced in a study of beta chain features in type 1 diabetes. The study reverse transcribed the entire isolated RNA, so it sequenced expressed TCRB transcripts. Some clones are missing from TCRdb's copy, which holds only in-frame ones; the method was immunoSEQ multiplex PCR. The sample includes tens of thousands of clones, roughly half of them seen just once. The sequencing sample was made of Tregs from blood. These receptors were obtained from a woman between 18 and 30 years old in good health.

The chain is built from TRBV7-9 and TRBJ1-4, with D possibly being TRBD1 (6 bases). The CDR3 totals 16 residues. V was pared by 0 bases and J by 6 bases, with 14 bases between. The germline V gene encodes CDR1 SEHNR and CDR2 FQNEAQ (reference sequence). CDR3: CASSLAAGGAYEKLFF. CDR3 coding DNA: TGTGCCAGCAGCTTAGCGGCGGGGGGCGCGTATGAAAAACTGTTTTTT.

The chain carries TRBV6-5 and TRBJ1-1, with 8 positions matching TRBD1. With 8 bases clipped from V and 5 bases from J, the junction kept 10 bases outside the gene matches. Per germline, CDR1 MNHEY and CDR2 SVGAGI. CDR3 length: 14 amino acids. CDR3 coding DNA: TGTGCCAGCCGAATATTCAGGGGGCGAACTGAAGCTTTCTTT. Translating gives CASRIFRGRTEAFF.

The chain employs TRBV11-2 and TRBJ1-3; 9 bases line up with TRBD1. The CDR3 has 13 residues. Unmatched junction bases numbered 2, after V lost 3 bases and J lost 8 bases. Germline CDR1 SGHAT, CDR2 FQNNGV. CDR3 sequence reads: CASSFGQGHTIYF. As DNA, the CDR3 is TGTGCCAGCAGCTTCGGACAGGGGCACACCATATATTTT.

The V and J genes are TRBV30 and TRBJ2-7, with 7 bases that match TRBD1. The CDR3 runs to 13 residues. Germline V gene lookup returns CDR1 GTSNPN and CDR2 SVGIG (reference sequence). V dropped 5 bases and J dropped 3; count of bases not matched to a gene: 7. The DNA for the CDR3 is TGTGCCTGGTGGCCCGCAGGGGGCTACGAGCAGTACTTC. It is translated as CAWWPAGGYEQYF.

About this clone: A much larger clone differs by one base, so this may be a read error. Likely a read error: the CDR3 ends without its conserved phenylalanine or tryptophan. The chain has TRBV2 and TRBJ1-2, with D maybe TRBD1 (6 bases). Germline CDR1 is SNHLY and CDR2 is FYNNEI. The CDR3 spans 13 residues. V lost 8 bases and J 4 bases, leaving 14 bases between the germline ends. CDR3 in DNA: TGTGCCAGCGACGCCGGACAGATCTATGGCTACACCCTC. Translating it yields CASDAGQIYGYTL.

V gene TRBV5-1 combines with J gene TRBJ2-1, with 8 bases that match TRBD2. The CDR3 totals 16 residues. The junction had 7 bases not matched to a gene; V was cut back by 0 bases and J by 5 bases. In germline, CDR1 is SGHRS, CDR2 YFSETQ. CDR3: CASSLGSGSPNNEQFF. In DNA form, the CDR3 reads TGCGCCAGCAGCTTGGGCAGCGGGAGTCCTAACAATGAGCAGTTCTTC.

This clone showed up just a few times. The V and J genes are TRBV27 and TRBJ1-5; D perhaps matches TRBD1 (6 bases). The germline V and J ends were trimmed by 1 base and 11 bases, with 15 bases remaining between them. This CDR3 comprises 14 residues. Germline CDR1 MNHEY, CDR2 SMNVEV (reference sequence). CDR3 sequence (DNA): TGTGCCAGCAGTTTATGGGGGAGGGGGGAGGCCCAGCATTTT. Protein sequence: CASSLWGRGEAQHF.

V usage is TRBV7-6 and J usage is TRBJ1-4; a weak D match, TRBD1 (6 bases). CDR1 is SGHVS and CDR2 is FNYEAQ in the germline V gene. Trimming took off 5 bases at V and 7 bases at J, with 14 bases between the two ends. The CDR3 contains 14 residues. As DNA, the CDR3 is TGTGCCAGCAGCCGACAGGCCTTTAGTGAAAAACTGTTTTTT. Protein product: CASSRQAFSEKLFF.

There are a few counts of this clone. CDR3 amino acids: CASSKYRGQPYEQYF. The CDR3 DNA follows: TGTGCCAGCAGCAAATACAGGGGACAACCCTACGAGCAGTACTTC. This chain uses TRBV21-1 with TRBJ2-7; the D call in the table, TRBD1, was not verified against the DNA. TRBV21-1 constitutes a pseudogene. The CDR3 runs 15 residues.

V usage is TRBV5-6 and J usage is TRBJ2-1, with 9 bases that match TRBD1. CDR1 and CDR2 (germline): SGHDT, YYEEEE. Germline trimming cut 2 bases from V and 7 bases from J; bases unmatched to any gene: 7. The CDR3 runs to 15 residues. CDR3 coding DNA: TGTGCCAGCAGCTTAGGACAGGGGCTTGGGAATGAGCAGTTCTTC. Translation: CASSLGQGLGNEQFF.